This TCR beta chain was sequenced for a study of blood T cell repertoires in COVID-19. Turning to the study itself: Some COVID-19 samples were acute and others convalescent; all came from the United States, Italy and Spain. PBMCs, B-cell-depleted T cells, or T cells were the source of the cDNA or gDNA that made up the material.

Original handling: Amplification of reference gene primers was used by the study to estimate nucleated cell counts. Libraries were prepared by immunoSEQ multiplex PCR; TCRdb keeps only in-frame clonotypes and omits some of them. That table is the source of V, J and clone size, and D and trimming were worked out from the DNA. The data hold around 300,000 clones, with approximately 85% observed a single time. Trimming cost V 3 bases and J 6 bases, with 11 bases left between them. Germline values: CDR1 SGHTA, CDR2 FQGNSA. This CDR3 is built from 13 residues. This clone was picked up a small number of times.

The source material was peripheral blood. This chain uses TRBV7-2 with TRBJ1-2, with D possibly matching TRBD1 (6 bases). The sequence came from a human donor in a cohort sampled during active COVID-19. CDR3 amino acids: CASSFAGADGYTF. CDR3 nucleotide sequence: TGTGCCAGCAGCTTTGCAGGGGCTGATGGCTACACCTTC. The variable domain in full, with the rest retrieved from reference TRBV7-2 and TRBJ1-2, is GAGVSQSPSNKVTEKGKDVELRCDPISGHTALYWYRQSLGQGLEFLIYFQGNSAPDKSGLPSDRFSAERTGGSVSTLTIQRTQQEDSAVYLCASSFAGADGYTFGSGTRLTVV.